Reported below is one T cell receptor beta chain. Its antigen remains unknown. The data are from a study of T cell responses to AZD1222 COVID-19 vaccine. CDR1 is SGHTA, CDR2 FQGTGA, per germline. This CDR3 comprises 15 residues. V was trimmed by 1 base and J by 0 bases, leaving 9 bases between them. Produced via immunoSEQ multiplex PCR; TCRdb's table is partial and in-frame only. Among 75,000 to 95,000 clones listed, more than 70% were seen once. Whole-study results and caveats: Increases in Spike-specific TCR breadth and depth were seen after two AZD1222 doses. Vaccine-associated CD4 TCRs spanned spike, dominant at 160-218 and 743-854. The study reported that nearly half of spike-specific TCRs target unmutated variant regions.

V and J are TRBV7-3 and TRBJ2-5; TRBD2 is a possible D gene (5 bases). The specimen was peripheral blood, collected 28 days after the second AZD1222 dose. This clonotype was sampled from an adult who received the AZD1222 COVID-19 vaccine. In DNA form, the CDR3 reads TGTGCCAGCAGCTTAAGAGCGGCGTACCAAGAGACCCAGTACTTC. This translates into CASSLRAAYQETQYF. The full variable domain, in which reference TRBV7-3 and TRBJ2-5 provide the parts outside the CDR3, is GAGVSQTPSNKVTEKGKYVELRCDPISGHTALYWYRQSLGQGPEFLIYFQGTGAADDSGLPNDRFFAVRPEGSVSTLKIQRTERGDSAVYLCASSLRAAYQETQYFGPGTRLLVL.